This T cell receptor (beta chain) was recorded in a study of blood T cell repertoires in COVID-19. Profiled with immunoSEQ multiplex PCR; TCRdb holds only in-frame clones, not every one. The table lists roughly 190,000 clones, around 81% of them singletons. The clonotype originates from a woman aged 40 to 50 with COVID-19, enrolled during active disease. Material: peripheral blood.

For the CDR3, the DNA is TGTGCCAGCAGCTTGAGCGGGACCATCACAGATACGCAGTATTTT. Amino acid sequence: CASSLSGTITDTQYF. J is TRBJ2-3 and V is TRBV11-2, with TRBD2 identical over 7 bases. This CDR3 is 15 amino acids long. The germline CDR1 and CDR2 sequences are SGHAT and FQNNGV. V was pared by 3 bases and J by 2 bases, with 5 bases of the junction left unmatched.